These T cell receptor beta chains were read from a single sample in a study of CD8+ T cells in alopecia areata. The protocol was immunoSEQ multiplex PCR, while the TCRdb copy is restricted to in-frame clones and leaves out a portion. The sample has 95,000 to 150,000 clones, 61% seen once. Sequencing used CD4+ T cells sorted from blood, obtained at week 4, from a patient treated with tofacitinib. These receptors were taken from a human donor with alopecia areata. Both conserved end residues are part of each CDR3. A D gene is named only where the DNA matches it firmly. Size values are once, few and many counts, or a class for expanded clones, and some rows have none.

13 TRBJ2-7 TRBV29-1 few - TGCAGCGTTGAAGAGGACAGTCCCTACGAGCAGTACTTC CSVEEDSPYEQYF
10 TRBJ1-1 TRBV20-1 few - TGCAGTGTCTCCAACACTGAAGCTTTCTTT CSVSNTEAFF
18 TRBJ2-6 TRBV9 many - TGTGCCAGCAGCGTAATGGGCGGACAAGGCTCTGGGGCCAACGTCCTGACTTTC CASSVMGGQGSGANVLTF
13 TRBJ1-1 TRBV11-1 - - TGTGCCAGCAGCGGGCAAAGAGTCGCCGAAGCTTTCTTT CASSGQRVAEAFF
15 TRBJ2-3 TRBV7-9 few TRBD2 TGTGCCAGCAGCTTCACTAGCGGTAGCACAGATACGCAGTATTTT CASSFTSGSTDTQYF
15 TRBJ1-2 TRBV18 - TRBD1 TGTGCCAGCTCACTAACGGGACAGAGTAACTATGGCTACACCTTC CASSLTGQSNYGYTF
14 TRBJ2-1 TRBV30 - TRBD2 TGTGCCTGGAGTGTAGGGACTAGCTACAATGAGCAGTTCTTC CAWSVGTSYNEQFF
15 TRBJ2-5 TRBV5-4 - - TGTGCCAGCAGCCCCATGGCGGGGGCGAAGGAGACCCAGTACTTC CASSPMAGAKETQYF
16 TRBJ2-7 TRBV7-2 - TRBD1 TGTGCCAGCAGCTTAGCGACCCGGGACAGGGGTTACGAGCAGTACTTC CASSLATRDRGYEQYF
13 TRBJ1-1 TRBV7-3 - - TGTGCCAGCAGCTTATACAGGGACACTGAAGCTTTCTTT CASSLYRDTEAFF
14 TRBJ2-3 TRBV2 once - TGTGCCAGCAGTGAAGGGACTTTATCAGATACGCAGTATTTT CASSEGTLSDTQYF
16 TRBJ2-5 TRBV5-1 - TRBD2 TGCGCCAGCAGCTTGGGACTAGCGGGAGCGGTGGAGACCCAGTACTTC CASSLGLAGAVETQYF
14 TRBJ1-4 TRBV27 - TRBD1 TGTGCCAGCAGTTTTGCAGGGGGCGATGAAAAACTGTTTTTT CASSFAGGDEKLFF
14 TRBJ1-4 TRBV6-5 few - TGTGCCAGCAGCCCATCCTGGGTTAATGAAAAACTGTTTTTT CASSPSWVNEKLFF
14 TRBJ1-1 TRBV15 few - TGTGCCACCAGCAGGGCCTCCACCGACACTGAAGCTTTCTTT CATSRASTDTEAFF
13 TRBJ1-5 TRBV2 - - TGTGCCAGCAATCTTAGGGAGACCCAGCCCCAGCATTTT CASNLRETQPQHF
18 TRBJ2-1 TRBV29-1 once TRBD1 TGCAGCGTTGAAACGTGGGGTTCGACAGGGAGAGCTTACAATGAGCAGTTCTTC CSVETWGSTGRAYNEQFF
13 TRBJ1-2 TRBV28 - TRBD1 TGTGCCAGCAGCCAAGACAGGGGTCATGGCTACACCTTC CASSQDRGHGYTF
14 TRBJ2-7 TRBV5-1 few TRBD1 TGCGCCAGCAGCGGGTCGGGACAGAGCTACGAGCAGTACTTC CASSGSGQSYEQYF
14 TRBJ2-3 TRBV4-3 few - TGCGCCAGCAGTCCGCGATATTTCACAGATACGCAGTATTTT CASSPRYFTDTQYF
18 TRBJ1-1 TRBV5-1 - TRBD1 TGCGCCAGCAGCCCCAGCACACTCCGGGGACAGTCGAACACTGAAGCTTTCTTT CASSPSTLRGQSNTEAFF
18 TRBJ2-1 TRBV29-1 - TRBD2 TGCAGCGTTGATGGCGGACTAGCGGGGAAGAGCTCCTACAATGAGCAGTTCTTC CSVDGGLAGKSSYNEQFF
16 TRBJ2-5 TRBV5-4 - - TGTGCCAGCAGCTTGGTTCCAGGCCCCGAGGGGGAGACCCAGTACTTC CASSLVPGPEGETQYF
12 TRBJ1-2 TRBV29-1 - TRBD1 TGCAGCGTAGACAGGGCGGGCTATGGCTACACCTTC CSVDRAGYGYTF
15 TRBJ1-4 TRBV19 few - TGTGCCAGTAGTACCCGCGCCTCTCAAAGGGAAAAACTGTTTTTT CASSTRASQREKLFF
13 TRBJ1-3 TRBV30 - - TGTGCCTGGAGTTCAGGGGTTGGAAACACCATATATTTT CAWSSGVGNTIYF
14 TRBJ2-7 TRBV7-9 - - TGTGCCAGCAGCTCCCGGACTTCCTCCTACGAGCAGTACTTC CASSSRTSSYEQYF
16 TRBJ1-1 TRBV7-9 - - TGTGCCAGCAGCTTCAGCGGTGCGCTCATGAACACTGAAGCTTTCTTT CASSFSGALMNTEAFF
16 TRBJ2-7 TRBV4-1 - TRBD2 TGCGCCAGCAGCCAAGATCCGGGGGGTCTCTCCTACGAGCAGTACTTC CASSQDPGGLSYEQYF
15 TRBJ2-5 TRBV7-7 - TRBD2 TGTGCCAGCAGCTTAGAGGGACTAGCAGGCGAGACCCAGTACTTC CASSLEGLAGETQYF
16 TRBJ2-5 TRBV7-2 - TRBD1 TGTGCCAGCAGCTTAATCGGGACAGGGGGAGGAGAGACCCAGTACTTC CASSLIGTGGGETQYF
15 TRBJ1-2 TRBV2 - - TGTGCCAGCAGTATTCAACAGGCCCCGGATGGTGGCTACACCTTC CASSIQQAPDGGYTF
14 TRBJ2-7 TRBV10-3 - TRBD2 TGTGCCAGCGGACTAGCGGGAGCGGTGGGGGAGCAGTACTTC CASGLAGAVGEQYF
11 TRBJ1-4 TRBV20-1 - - TGCAGTGCTAGTATACGTGAAAAACTGTTTTTT CSASIREKLFF
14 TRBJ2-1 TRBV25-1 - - TGTGCCAGAACTCAGGGAGGCCCCTACAATGAGCAGTTCTTC CARTQGGPYNEQFF